This T cell receptor (beta chain) emerged from a study of vaccination effects on CD4 cells after COVID-19. With regard to this clone: Its cognate antigen is unknown.

Antigen-specific CD4+ T cells were expanded with viral peptide pools in the ViraFEST assay before sequencing. Subsequent to a culture period of roughly 11 days, CD4+ T cells were isolated. Nucleocapsid antibody tests were negative, and the vaccine recipients had no prior SARS-CoV-2 infection. Data came from immunoSEQ multiplex PCR; TCRdb stores just in-frame clones and leaves some out. The sample contains 65,000 or so clones, less than 85% of which appear only once. The TCR comes from a human donor who received a COVID-19 vaccine. This specimen consisted of CD4+ T cells from PBMCs cultured with HCoV-NL63 spike peptides, obtained before COVID-19 vaccination.

The CDR3 sequence is CASRWTSGGAETQYF. In nucleotides, the CDR3 is TGTGCCAGCAGGTGGACTAGCGGGGGAGCAGAGACCCAGTACTTC. The gene calls are TRBV2 and TRBJ2-5, with 13 bases that match TRBD2. With V trimmed by 6 bases and J by 4 bases, 5 bases remained unmatched. Germline V CDR1 and CDR2: SNHLY, FYNNEI. CDR3 length: 15 residues.